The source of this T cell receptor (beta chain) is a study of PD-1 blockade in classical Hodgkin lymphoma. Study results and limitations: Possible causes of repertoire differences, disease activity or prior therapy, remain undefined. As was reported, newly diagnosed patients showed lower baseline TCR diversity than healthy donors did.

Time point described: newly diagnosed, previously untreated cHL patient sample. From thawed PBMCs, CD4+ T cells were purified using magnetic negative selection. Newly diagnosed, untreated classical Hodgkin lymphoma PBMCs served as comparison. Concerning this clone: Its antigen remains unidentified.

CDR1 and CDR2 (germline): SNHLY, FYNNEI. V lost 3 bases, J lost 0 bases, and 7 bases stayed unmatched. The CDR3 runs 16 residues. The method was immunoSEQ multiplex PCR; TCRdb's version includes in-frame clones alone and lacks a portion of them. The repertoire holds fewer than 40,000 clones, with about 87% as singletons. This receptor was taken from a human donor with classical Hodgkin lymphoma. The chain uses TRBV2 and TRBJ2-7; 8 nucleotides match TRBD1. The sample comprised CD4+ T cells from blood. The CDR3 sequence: CASSEPGQANSYEQYF. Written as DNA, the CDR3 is TGTGCCAGCAGTGAGCCGGGACAGGCCAACTCCTACGAGCAGTACTTC.